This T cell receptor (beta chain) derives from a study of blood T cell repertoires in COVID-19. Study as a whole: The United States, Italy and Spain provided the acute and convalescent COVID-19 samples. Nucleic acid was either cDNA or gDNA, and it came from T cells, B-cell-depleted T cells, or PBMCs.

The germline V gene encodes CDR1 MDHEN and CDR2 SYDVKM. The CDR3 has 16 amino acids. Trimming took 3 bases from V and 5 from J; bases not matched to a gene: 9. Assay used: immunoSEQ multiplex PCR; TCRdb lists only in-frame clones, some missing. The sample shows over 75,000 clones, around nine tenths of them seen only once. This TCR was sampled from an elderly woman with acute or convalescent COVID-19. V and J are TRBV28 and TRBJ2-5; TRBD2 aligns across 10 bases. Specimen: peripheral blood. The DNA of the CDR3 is TGTGCCAGCAGTTTCCAACTAGCGGGGAGGGCTGAGACCCAGTACTTC. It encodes CASSFQLAGRAETQYF.